The sequence of this T cell receptor (beta chain) was determined in a study of T cell changes during pregnancy in multiple sclerosis. Only in-frame clones appear in the TCRdb table, and some are missing; sequencing was by immunoSEQ multiplex PCR. The sample holds around 68,000 clones, around 92% seen once. Germline-derived CDR1 and CDR2 are LNHDA and SQIVND (reference sequence). The J segment lost 3 bases and the V segment lost 7 bases, leaving 17 bases of the junction unmatched. This CDR3 region has 18 residues. The chain combines TRBV19 with TRBJ1-4, with 7 positions matching TRBD1. The source of this sequence is a female donor in good health, enrolled as a control in a pregnancy study. Source: peripheral blood, taken after pregnancy. The CDR3: CASTPGRRQGAANEKLFF. For the CDR3, the DNA is TGTGCCAGTACCCCGGGACGTCGACAGGGAGCAGCTAATGAAAAACTGTTTTTT.